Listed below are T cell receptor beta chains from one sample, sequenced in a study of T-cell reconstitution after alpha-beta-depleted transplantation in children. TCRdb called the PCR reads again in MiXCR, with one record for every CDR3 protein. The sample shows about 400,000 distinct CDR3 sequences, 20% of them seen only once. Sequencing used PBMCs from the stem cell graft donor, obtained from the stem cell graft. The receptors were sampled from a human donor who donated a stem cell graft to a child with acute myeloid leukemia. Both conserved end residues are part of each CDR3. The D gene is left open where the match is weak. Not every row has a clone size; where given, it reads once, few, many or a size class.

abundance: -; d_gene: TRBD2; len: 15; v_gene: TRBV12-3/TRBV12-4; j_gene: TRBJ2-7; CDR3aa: CASSLRGSGGDEQYF; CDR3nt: TGTGCCAGCAGTTTAAGGGGGTCGGGGGGGGACGAGCAGTACTTC
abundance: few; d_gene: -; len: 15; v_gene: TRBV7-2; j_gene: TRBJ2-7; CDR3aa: CASSLGVSPTYEQYF; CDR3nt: TGTGCCAGCAGCTTAGGGGTATCCCCCACCTACGAGCAGTACTTC
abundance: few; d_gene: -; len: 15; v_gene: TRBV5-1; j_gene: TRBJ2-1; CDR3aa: CASKWGSRGPGEQFF; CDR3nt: TGCGCCAGCAAATGGGGTAGCCGGGGGCCTGGTGAGCAGTTCTTC
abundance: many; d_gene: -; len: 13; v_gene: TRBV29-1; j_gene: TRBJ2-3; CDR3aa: CSVSRTTLDTQYF; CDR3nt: TGCAGCGTTTCGCGGACCACCTTGGATACGCAGTATTTT
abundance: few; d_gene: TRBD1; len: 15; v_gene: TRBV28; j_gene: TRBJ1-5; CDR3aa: CASSGPGGNNQPQHF; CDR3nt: TGTGCCAGCAGCGGGCCAGGGGGTAACAATCAGCCCCAGCATTTT
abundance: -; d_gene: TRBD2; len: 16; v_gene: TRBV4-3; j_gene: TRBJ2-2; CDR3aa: CASSYGLAQNTGELFF; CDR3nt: TGCGCCAGCAGCTACGGACTAGCCCAAAACACCGGGGAGCTGTTTTTT
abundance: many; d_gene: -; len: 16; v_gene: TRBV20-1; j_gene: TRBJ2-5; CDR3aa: CSASDATEGPQETQYF; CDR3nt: TGCAGTGCTAGCGATGCGACAGAAGGCCCTCAAGAGACCCAGTACTTC
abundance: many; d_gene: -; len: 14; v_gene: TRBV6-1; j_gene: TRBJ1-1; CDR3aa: CASRTGQRVSEAFF; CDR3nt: TGTGCCAGCAGAACCGGACAGAGGGTTTCTGAAGCTTTCTTT
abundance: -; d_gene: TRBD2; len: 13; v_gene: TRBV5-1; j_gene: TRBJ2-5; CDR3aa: CASSETSGQTQYF; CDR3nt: TGCGCCAGCAGCGAAACTAGCGGACAGACCCAGTACTTC
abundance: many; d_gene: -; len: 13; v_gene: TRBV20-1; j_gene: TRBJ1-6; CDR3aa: CSATGDGDSPLHF; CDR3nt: TGCAGTGCTACAGGGGATGGGGATTCACCCCTCCACTTT
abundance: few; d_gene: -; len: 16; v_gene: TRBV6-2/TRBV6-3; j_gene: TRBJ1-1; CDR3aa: CASSYPGTHTGTEAFF; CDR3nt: TGTGCCAGCAGTTACCCCGGGACACACACGGGCACTGAAGCTTTCTTT
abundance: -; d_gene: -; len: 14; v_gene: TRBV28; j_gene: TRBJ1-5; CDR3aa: CASTVSFDNQPQHF; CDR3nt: TGTGCCAGCACGGTGTCATTCGACAATCAGCCCCAGCATTTT
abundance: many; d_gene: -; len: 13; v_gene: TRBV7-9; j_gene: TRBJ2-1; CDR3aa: CASSQALNDEQFF; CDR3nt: TGTGCCAGCAGCCAGGCGCTCAACGATGAGCAGTTCTTC
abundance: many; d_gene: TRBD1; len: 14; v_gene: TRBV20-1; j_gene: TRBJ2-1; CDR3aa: CSARKGQGYNEQFF; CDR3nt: TGCAGTGCTAGAAAGGGACAGGGTTACAATGAGCAGTTCTTC
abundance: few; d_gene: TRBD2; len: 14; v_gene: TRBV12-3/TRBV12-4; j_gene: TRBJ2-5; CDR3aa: CASSPRGVQETQYF; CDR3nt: TGTGCCAGCAGCCCCCGGGGGGTACAAGAGACCCAGTACTTC
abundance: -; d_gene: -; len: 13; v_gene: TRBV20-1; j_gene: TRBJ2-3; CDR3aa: CSATGRSTDTQYF; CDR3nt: TGCAGTGCTACCGGGAGATCCACAGATACGCAGTATTTT
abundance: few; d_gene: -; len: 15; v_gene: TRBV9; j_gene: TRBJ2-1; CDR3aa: CASSVATAPGDEQFF; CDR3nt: TGTGCCAGCAGCGTAGCTACGGCCCCTGGGGATGAGCAGTTCTTC
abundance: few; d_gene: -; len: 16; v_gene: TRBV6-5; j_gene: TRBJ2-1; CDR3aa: CASSSSAGFSYNEQFF; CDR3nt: TGTGCCAGCAGTTCGTCGGCGGGTTTCTCCTACAATGAGCAGTTCTTC
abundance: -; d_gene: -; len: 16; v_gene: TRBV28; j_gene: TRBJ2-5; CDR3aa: CASSPARQAPQETQYF; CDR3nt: TGTGCCAGCAGTCCCGCCCGACAGGCTCCTCAAGAGACCCAGTACTTC
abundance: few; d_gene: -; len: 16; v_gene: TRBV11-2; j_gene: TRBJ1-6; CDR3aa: CASSTIRGPANSPLHF; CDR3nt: TGTGCCAGCAGTACCATCCGGGGACCCGCTAATTCACCCCTCCACTTT
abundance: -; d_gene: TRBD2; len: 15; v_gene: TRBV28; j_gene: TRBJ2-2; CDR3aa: CASSFLAGDLGELFF; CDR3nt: TGTGCCAGCAGTTTTCTAGCGGGAGATCTCGGGGAGCTGTTTTTT
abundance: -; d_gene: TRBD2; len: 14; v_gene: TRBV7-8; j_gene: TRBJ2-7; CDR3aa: CASSPRLAINEKYF; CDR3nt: TGTGCCAGCAGCCCCCGACTAGCGATCAACGAGAAGTACTTC
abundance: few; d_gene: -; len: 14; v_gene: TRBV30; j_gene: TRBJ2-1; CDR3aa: CAWSVTRERQEQFF; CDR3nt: TGTGCCTGGAGTGTAACAAGGGAGAGGCAAGAGCAGTTCTTC
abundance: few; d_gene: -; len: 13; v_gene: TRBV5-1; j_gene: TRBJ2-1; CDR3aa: CASSISRPDEQFF; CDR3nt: TGCGCCAGCAGCATCAGTCGACCGGATGAGCAGTTCTTC
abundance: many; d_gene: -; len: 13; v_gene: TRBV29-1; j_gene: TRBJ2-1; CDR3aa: CSVDLYAYNEQFF; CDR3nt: TGCAGCGTTGACCTATACGCGTACAATGAGCAGTTCTTC
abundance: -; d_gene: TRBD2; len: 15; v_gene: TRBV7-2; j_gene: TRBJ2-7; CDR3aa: CASTGGLAVTYEQYF; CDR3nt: TGTGCCAGCACCGGAGGACTAGCGGTTACCTACGAGCAGTACTTC
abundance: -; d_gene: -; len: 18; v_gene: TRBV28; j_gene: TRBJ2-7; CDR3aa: CASSHRGRSSGTPYEQYF; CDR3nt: TGTGCCAGCAGTCACAGGGGAAGGAGTAGCGGGACCCCCTACGAGCAGTACTTC
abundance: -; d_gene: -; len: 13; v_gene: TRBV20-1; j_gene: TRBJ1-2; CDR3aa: CSARDSLDYGYTF; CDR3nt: TGCAGTGCTAGAGACAGCCTTGACTATGGCTACACCTTC
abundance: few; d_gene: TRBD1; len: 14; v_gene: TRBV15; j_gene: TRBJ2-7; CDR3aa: CATSRDTGGYEQYF; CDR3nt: TGTGCCACCAGCAGAGATACAGGGGGCTACGAGCAGTACTTC
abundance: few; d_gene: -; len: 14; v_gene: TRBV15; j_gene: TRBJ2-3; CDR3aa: CATSRAGGTDTQYF; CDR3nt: TGTGCCACCAGCAGAGCAGGGGGCACAGATACGCAGTATTTT
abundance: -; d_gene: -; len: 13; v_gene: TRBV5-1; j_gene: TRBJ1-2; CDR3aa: CASSLPGERGYTF; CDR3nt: TGCGCCAGCAGCTTGCCGGGGGAGCGTGGCTACACCTTC
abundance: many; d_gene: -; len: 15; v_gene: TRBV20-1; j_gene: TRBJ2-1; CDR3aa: CSALPLSGTHNEQFF; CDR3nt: TGCAGTGCCCTTCCCCTCTCGGGTACCCACAATGAGCAGTTCTTC
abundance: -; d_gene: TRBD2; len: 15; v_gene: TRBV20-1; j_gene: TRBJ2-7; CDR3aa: CSARPGLAGEEKQYF; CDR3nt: TGCAGTGCTAGACCGGGACTAGCGGGAGAGGAGAAGCAGTACTTC
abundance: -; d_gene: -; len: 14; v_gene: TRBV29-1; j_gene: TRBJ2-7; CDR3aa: CSVEAGDTTYEQYF; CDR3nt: TGCAGCGTTGAAGCGGGGGACACTACCTACGAGCAGTACTTC
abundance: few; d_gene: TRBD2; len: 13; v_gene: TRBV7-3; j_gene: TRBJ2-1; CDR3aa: CASRRDYNNEQFF; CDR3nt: TGTGCCAGCAGACGGGACTACAACAATGAGCAGTTCTTC
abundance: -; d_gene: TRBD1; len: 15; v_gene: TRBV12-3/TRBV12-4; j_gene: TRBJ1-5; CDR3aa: CASSGQGGKNQPQHF; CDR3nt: TGTGCCAGCAGCGGACAGGGTGGGAAAAATCAGCCCCAGCATTTT
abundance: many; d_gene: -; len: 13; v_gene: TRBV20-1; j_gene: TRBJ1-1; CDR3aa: CSASQGGYTEAFF; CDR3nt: TGCAGTGCTAGCCAGGGAGGGTACACTGAAGCTTTCTTT
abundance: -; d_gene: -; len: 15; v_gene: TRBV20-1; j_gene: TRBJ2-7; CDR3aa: CSARAWSVLAYEQYF; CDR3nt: TGCAGTGCTAGAGCATGGTCAGTTCTCGCCTACGAGCAGTACTTC
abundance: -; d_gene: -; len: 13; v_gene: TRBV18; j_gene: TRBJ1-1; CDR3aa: CASSPLTNTEAFF; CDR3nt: TGTGCCAGCTCACCGTTGACGAACACTGAAGCTTTCTTT
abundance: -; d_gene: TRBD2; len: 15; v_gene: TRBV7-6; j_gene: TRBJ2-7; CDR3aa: CASSPRTSGTVEQYF; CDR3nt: TGTGCCAGCAGCCCCCGGACTAGCGGGACGGTAGAGCAGTACTTC
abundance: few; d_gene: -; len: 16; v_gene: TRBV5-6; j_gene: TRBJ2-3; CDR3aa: CASSRAGGVSTDTQYF; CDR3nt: TGTGCCAGCAGCCGCGCCGGGGGAGTAAGCACAGATACGCAGTATTTT
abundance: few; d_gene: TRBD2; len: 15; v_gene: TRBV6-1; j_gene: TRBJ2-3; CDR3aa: CASSRSGRGTDTQYF; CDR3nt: TGTGCCAGCAGCCGAAGCGGGAGAGGCACAGATACGCAGTATTTT
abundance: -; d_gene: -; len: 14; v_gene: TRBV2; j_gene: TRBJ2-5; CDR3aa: CASSEVNSQETQYF; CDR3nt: TGTGCCAGCAGTGAAGTAAACAGCCAAGAGACCCAGTACTTC
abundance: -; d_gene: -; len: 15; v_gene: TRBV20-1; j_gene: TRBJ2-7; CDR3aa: CSARDKRGPLYEQYF; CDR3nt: TGCAGTGCTAGAGATAAAAGGGGACCCTTATACGAGCAGTACTTC
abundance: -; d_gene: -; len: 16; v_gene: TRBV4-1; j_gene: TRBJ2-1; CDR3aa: CASSPTGGTGYNEQFF; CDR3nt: TGCGCCAGCAGCCCGACAGGCGGGACGGGTTACAATGAGCAGTTCTTC
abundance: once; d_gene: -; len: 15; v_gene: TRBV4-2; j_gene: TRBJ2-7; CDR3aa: CASSQDTGDTYEQYF; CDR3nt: TGTGCCAGCAGCCAAGATACGGGCGATACCTACGAGCAGTACTTC
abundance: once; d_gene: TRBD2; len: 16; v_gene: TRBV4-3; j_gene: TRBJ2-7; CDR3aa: CASSQEGGVRAYEQYF; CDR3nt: TGCGCCAGCAGCCAAGAGGGGGGGGTGAGGGCCTACGAGCAGTACTTC
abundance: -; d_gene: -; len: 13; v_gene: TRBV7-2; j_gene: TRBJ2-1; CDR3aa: CASSFPGPVEQFF; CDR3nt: TGTGCCAGCAGCTTCCCTGGGCCGGTCGAGCAGTTCTTC
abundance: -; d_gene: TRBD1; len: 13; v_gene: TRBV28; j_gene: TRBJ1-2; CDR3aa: CASTGDRLGGYTF; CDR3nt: TGTGCCAGCACCGGGGACAGGTTGGGGGGCTACACCTTC
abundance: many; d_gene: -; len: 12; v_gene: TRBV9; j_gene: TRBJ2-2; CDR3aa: CASSVSDGELFF; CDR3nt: TGTGCCAGCAGCGTCTCAGACGGGGAGCTGTTTTTT